A single sample is the source of the 28 T cell receptor beta chains below, sequenced in a study of T cells in Graves' hyperthyroidism and ophthalmopathy. Amplification targeted TCR beta CDR3 regions from RNA transcripts. First-round RT-PCR targeting the TCR CDR3 was performed with the HTBI primer set. TCRdb reprocessed the multiplex PCR reads with MiXCR, giving one entry per CDR3 protein. The sample records 640,000 or so distinct CDR3 sequences, over 12% being singletons. Sequencing was done on a sample of blood. The receptors come from a woman aged 40-49 years with Graves' ophthalmopathy.

The V call is TRBV3-1, the J call TRBJ2-2, with a tentative D call TRBD1 (5 bases). This CDR3 is built from 14 residues. The V gene lost 0 bases and the J gene lost 7 bases, with 9 bases spanning the gap. Germline loops: CDR1 LGHDT, CDR2 YNNKEL (reference sequence). In nucleotides, the CDR3 is TGTGCCAGCAGCCAAGATCAAGGGGTCGGGGAGCTGTTTTTT. Its protein product is CASSQDQGVGELFF. Based on the CDR3 plus reference TRBV3-1 and TRBJ2-2, the full variable domain is DTAVSQTPKYLVTQMGNDKSIKCEQNLGHDTMYWYKQDSKKFLKIMFSYNNKELIINETVPNRFSPKSPDKAHLNLHINSLELGDSAVYFCASSQDQGVGELFFGEGSRLTVL.

This clonotype came up many times. The rearrangement uses TRBV28 and TRBJ1-2; 8 bases agree with TRBD1. J gave up 7 bases and V 6 bases, and 10 bases lay outside the gene matches. CDR1 and CDR2 from the germline V gene are MDHEN and SYDVKM. The CDR3 runs 14 residues. CDR3 protein: CASSPDRVVGGYTF. The CDR3 nucleotides read TGTGCCAGCAGCCCGGACAGGGTAGTTGGTGGCTACACCTTC.

This clonotype has ten or more counts. The gene calls are TRBV6-1 and TRBJ2-4; possibly TRBD2 for D (7 bases). V gave up 6 bases and J gave up 0 bases, with 12 bases separating them. The germline V gene has CDR1 MNHNS and CDR2 SASEGT. The CDR3 loop spans 15 amino acids. CDR3 loop: CASSRGGGAKNIQYF. CDR3 sequence (DNA): TGTGCCAGCAGCCGAGGGGGGGGAGCCAAAAACATTCAGTACTTC.

V and J are TRBV28 and TRBJ1-5; tentative D call: TRBD1 (5 bases). The CDR3 consists of 16 residues. Trimming cost V 4 bases and J 5 bases, with 18 bases left between them. Germline V CDR1 and CDR2: MDHEN, SYDVKM. The CDR3: CASSSTPGRGDQPQHF. Written as DNA, the CDR3 is TGTGCCAGCAGTTCGACCCCGGGACGGGGAGATCAGCCCCAGCATTTT.

This chain uses TRBV18 with TRBJ1-1; D possibly corresponds to TRBD1 (5 bases). V gave up 0 bases and J gave up 4 bases, with 12 bases separating them. Germline lookup yields CDR1 KGHSH and CDR2 LQKENI. CDR3 size: 15 residues. The CDR3 protein is CASSPPGVVGTEAFF. CDR3 nucleotides: TGTGCCAGCTCACCACCGGGGGTAGTTGGCACTGAAGCTTTCTTT.

This clonotype was picked up many times. The rearrangement joins TRBV7-8 to TRBJ1-1; perhaps TRBD1 as D (5 bases). V was cut by 0 bases and J by 4 bases, with 12 bases left in between. The germline V gene has CDR1 SGHVS and CDR2 FQNEAQ. The CDR3 runs 15 residues. DNA of the CDR3: TGTGCCAGCAGCTTAGCGATTCAGGGCCCCACTGAAGCTTTCTTT. This gives the protein CASSLAIQGPTEAFF.

This clonotype was observed at least ten times. The chain uses TRBV12-3 or TRBV12-4 and TRBJ2-5, with 8 bases lining up with TRBD2. This CDR3 comprises 15 residues. Germline trimming cut 1 base from V and 2 bases from J; bases unmatched to any gene: 3. DNA for the CDR3: TGTGCCAGCAGTTTAGTACCTAGCGGGCAAGAGACCCAGTACTTC. It codes for CASSLVPSGQETQYF.

This clonotype was observed a few times. The rearrangement links TRBV15 to TRBJ2-1; 14 nucleotides align to TRBD2. The CDR3 contains 16 residues. Trimming cost V 0 bases and J 10 bases; bases outside gene matches: 5. CDR1 and CDR2 (germline): LNHNV, YYDKDF (reference sequence). Here the CDR3 reads CATSREGTSGSGEQFF. CDR3 DNA: TGTGCCACCAGCAGAGAAGGGACTAGCGGGAGCGGGGAGCAGTTCTTC. Supplemented by reference TRBV15 and TRBJ2-1, the full variable domain reads DAMVIQNPRYQVTQFGKPVTLSCSQTLNHNVMYWYQQKSSQAPKLLFHYYDKDFNNEADTPDNFQSRRPNTSFCFLDIRSPGLGDTAMYLCATSREGTSGSGEQFFGPGTRLTVL.

The chain recombines TRBV30 with TRBJ2-7; D is perhaps TRBD1 (5 bases). Germline loops: CDR1 GTSNPN, CDR2 SVGIG (reference sequence). Trimming took off 8 bases at V and 2 bases at J, with 19 bases between the two ends. This CDR3 has 14 residues. The CDR3 coding sequence is TGTGCCCTACAAAGATCCACAGGCGCCTACGAGCAGTACTTC. Its translation is CALQRSTGAYEQYF.

J is TRBJ2-2 and V is TRBV7-9; D gene unclear. From germline, CDR1 is SEHNR and CDR2 FQNEAQ (reference sequence). V lost 5 bases and J lost 1, with 11 bases in between. This CDR3 contains 15 residues. As DNA, the CDR3 is TGTGCCAGCAGCCCCCCGATCGGGAACACCGGGGAGCTGTTTTTT. The encoded protein is CASSPPIGNTGELFF.

This clonotype has ten or more counts. The J gene is TRBJ2-7, the V gene TRBV20-1; 9 nucleotides match TRBD1. V lost 6 bases and J lost 3; bases outside the gene matches: 3. The CDR3 runs 12 residues. Germline V gene lookup returns CDR1 DFQATT and CDR2 SNEGSKA (reference sequence). CDR3 nucleotide sequence: TGCAGTGCCGCGGACAGGGGCTACGAGCAGTACTTC. It codes for CSAADRGYEQYF.

This clonotype was picked up many times. The rearrangement links TRBV28 to TRBJ2-7, with 11 nucleotides matching TRBD1. Germline V CDR1 and CDR2: MDHEN, SYDVKM. V lost 4 bases to trimming and J lost 5 bases; unmatched junction nucleotides: 4. The CDR3 is 14 residues long. The CDR3: CASSSGQGAHEQYF. In DNA form, the CDR3 reads TGTGCCAGCAGTTCCGGACAGGGGGCCCACGAGCAGTACTTC.

This clonotype was recorded many times. The chain uses TRBV28 and TRBJ2-7; no clear D. In germline, CDR1 is MDHEN, CDR2 SYDVKM. V was shortened by 5 bases and J by 2 bases, with 7 bases between the two germline ends. The CDR3 has 12 residues. CDR3: CASSRSTYEQYF. The CDR3 nucleotides are TGTGCCAGCAGTCGCTCCACCTACGAGCAGTACTTC.

Ten or more counts support this clonotype. J is TRBJ2-7 and V is TRBV28; TRBD1 aligns across 7 bases. The CDR3 totals 14 residues. Trimming took 7 bases from V and 9 from J; bases not matched to a gene: 15. Germline V CDR1 and CDR2: MDHEN, SYDVKM. The CDR3 bases are TGTGCCAGCACCCTCGGGACAGCCGATACAGTGCAGTACTTC. Its protein is CASTLGTADTVQYF. Full variable domain (missing parts from reference TRBV28 and TRBJ2-7): DVKVTQSSRYLVKRTGEKVFLECVQDMDHENMFWYRQDPGLGLRLIYFSYDVKMKEKGDIPEGYSVSREKKERFSLILESASTNQTSMYLCASTLGTADTVQYFGPGTRLTVT.

This clonotype showed up many times. CDR3 nucleotide sequence: TGTGCCAGCACTATCGCGGGAGTCGGAGAGACCCAGTACTTC. Its protein is CASTIAGVGETQYF. The genes are TRBV6-5 and TRBJ2-5; 7 bases agree with TRBD2. CDR1 is MNHEY and CDR2 is SVGAGI in the germline V gene. Trimming at V came to 7 bases and at J to 4 bases, leaving 9 bases not matched to a gene. This CDR3 has 14 residues.

V is TRBV18 and J is TRBJ1-6; D is unresolved. The V gene lost 3 bases and the J gene lost 13 bases, with 13 bases spanning the gap. This CDR3 spans 13 amino acids. Germline V gene lookup returns CDR1 KGHSH and CDR2 LQKENI. CDR3 protein: CASSPSELGPLHF. Here the CDR3 DNA reads TGTGCCAGCTCACCCTCCGAACTGGGTCCCCTCCACTTT.

V is TRBV6-2 or TRBV6-3 and J is TRBJ2-2; a possible D gene is TRBD2 (5 bases). Trimming removed 11 bases from V and 4 bases from J, with 14 bases in between. The length of the CDR3 is 13 residues. CDR1 is MNHEY, CDR2 SVGEGT, per germline. CDR3 coding DNA: TGTGCCCATAGAACTAGACCCACCGGGGAGCTGTTTTTT. Its translation is CAHRTRPTGELFF.

This clonotype was found many times. This chain uses TRBV7-9 with TRBJ1-1; no firm D call. CDR3 length: 12 residues. In germline, CDR1 is SEHNR, CDR2 FQNEAQ (reference sequence). The V end lost 5 bases, the J end lost 6 bases, and 10 bases lay between the germline ends. DNA of the CDR3: TGTGCCAGCAGCCAGACGCTATCTGAAGCTTTCTTT. As protein: CASSQTLSEAFF.

This clonotype showed up many times. V is TRBV7-9 and J is TRBJ1-2; D gene uncertain. The CDR3 runs to 14 residues. Germline CDR1 is SEHNR and CDR2 is FQNEAQ (reference sequence). With 1 base removed from V and 7 bases from J, the gap between germline ends came to 13 bases. CDR3 coding DNA: TGTGCCAGCAGCTTAGAAGGGTTCGGCTTTGGCTACACCTTC. Amino acids: CASSLEGFGFGYTF.

The rearrangement uses TRBV3-1 and TRBJ1-6, with D unclear. The CDR3 runs to 17 residues. Germline values: CDR1 LGHDT, CDR2 YNNKEL (reference sequence). The V end lost 0 bases, the J end lost 5 bases, and 14 bases lay between the germline ends. The CDR3: CASSQEFGGMDNSPLHF. The CDR3 bases are TGTGCCAGCAGCCAAGAGTTTGGCGGCATGGATAATTCACCCCTCCACTTT.

This clonotype has at least ten counts. J is TRBJ2-3 and V is TRBV28; the D call may be TRBD1 or TRBD2 (7 bases each). CDR3 length equals 16 residues. CDR1 and CDR2 (germline): MDHEN, SYDVKM. The V and J ends lost 5 bases and 1 base respectively, with 16 bases between them. The CDR3 DNA reads TGTGCCAGCAGTCCCCTGACAGGGAGGGGCACAGATACGCAGTATTTT. Its translation is CASSPLTGRGTDTQYF. The whole variable domain, filled in from reference TRBV28 and TRBJ2-3, reads DVKVTQSSRYLVKRTGEKVFLECVQDMDHENMFWYRQDPGLGLRLIYFSYDVKMKEKGDIPEGYSVSREKKERFSLILESASTNQTSMYLCASSPLTGRGTDTQYFGPGTRLTVL.

At least ten counts were recorded for this clonotype. CDR3 DNA: TGTGCCAGCCGTATCGGATACAATGAGCAGTTCTTC. It translates to CASRIGYNEQFF. The rearrangement joins TRBV6-2 or TRBV6-3 to TRBJ2-1; D is undetermined. Germline CDR1 and CDR2: MNHEY and SVGEGT. This CDR3 has 12 residues. The V end was cut by 8 bases, the J end by 4 bases, with 9 bases between.

This clonotype was seen repeatedly, ten times or more. The chain's CDR3 is CASSLVHAPGLQVRPTYEQYF. The CDR3 DNA sequence: TGTGCCAGCAGCTTAGTTCACGCTCCGGGACTACAAGTCCGGCCTACCTACGAGCAGTACTTC. This sequence joins TRBV11-2 and TRBJ2-7; TRBD2 matches 7 bases. V lost 1 base and J lost 2; bases outside the gene matches: 23. Germline V gene lookup returns CDR1 SGHAT and CDR2 FQNNGV. The CDR3 spans 21 residues.

This clonotype has only a few counts. V usage is TRBV10-3 and J usage is TRBJ2-2; no reliable D call. V lost 10 bases and J 1 base, leaving 13 bases between the germline ends. Germline CDR1 reads ENHRY; CDR2 reads SYGVKD. The length of the CDR3 is 14 residues. The CDR3 protein is CATDPSGNTGELFF. CDR3 DNA: TGTGCCACCGACCCGAGTGGGAACACCGGGGAGCTGTTTTTT.

This clonotype was counted at least ten times. J is TRBJ2-7 and V is TRBV12-3 or TRBV12-4; the D gene could be TRBD1 or TRBD2 (5 bases each). The CDR3 has 12 amino acids. V dropped 5 bases and J dropped 4 bases, with 9 bases sitting between them. For the CDR3, the DNA is TGTGCCAGCAGTCCCGAGGGGTACGAGCAGTACTTC. This gives the protein CASSPEGYEQYF.

In the case of this clonotype: Sequence at one end of the junction differs from germline and may be a read error. The V call is TRBV6-5, the J call TRBJ2-5, with 7 bases lining up with TRBD1. The CDR3 runs 13 residues. Germline CDR1 MNHEY, CDR2 SVGAGI. The CDR3: CASRQRGQETQCF. As DNA, the CDR3 is TGTGCCAGCAGGCAGAGGGGGCAAGAGACCCAGTGCTTC.

This clonotype showed up just a few times. A read error is possible here, since a much larger clone lies one base away. The rearrangement links TRBV6-5 to TRBJ1-5, with 11 nucleotides matching TRBD1. This CDR3 has 14 amino acids. The junction had 5 bases not matched to a gene; V was cut back by 4 bases and J by 9 bases. The V gene's germline CDR1 is MNHEY and CDR2 SVGAGI. DNA of the CDR3: TGTGCCAGCAGTTTCGGACAGGGGGCTCGGCCCCAGCATTTT. Translating gives CASSFGQGARPQHF.

This clonotype was seen repeatedly, ten times or more. The V gene is TRBV12-3 or TRBV12-4, the J gene TRBJ2-2; the D is unclear. The length of the CDR3 is 15 residues. Trimming cost V 9 bases and J 0 bases, with 14 bases left between them. Written as DNA, the CDR3 is TGTGCCAGTGCCCTTCGGGCCGCGAACACCGGGGAGCTGTTTTTT. Protein: CASALRAANTGELFF.